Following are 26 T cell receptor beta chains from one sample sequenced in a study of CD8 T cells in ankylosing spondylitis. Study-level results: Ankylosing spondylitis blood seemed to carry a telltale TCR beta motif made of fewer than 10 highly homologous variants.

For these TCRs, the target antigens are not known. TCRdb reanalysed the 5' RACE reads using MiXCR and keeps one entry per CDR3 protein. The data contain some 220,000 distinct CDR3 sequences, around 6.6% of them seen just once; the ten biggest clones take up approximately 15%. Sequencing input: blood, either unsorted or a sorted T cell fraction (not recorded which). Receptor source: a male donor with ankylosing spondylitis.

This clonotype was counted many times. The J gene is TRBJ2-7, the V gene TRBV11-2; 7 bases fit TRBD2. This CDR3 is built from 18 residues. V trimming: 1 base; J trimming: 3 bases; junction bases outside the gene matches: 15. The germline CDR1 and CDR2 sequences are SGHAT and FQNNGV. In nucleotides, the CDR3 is TGTGCCAGCAGCTTAGTACTGTTAGGGGCTAGCGGCCTCTACGAGCAGTACTTC. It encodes CASSLVLLGASGLYEQYF.

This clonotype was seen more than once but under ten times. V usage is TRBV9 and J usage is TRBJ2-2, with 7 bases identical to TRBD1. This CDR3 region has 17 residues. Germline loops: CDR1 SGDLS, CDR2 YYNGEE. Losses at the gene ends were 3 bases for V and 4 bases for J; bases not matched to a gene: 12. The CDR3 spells CASSARRDSLFTGELFF. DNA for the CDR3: TGTGCCAGCAGCGCACGCCGGGACAGCCTATTCACCGGGGAGCTGTTTTTT.

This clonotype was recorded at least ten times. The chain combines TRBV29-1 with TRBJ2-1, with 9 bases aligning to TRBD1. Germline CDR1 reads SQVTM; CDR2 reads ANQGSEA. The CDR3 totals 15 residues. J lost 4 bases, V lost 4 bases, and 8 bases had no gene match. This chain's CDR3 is CSVAGDRDLYNEQFF. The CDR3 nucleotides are TGCAGCGTTGCGGGGGACAGGGACTTATACAATGAGCAGTTCTTC.

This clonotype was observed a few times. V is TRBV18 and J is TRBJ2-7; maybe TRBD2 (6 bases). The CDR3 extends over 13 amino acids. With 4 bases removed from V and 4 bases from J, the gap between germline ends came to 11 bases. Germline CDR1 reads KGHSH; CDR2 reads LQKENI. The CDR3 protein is CASSRRDWYEQYF. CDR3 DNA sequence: TGTGCCAGCTCACGACGGGACTGGTACGAGCAGTACTTC.

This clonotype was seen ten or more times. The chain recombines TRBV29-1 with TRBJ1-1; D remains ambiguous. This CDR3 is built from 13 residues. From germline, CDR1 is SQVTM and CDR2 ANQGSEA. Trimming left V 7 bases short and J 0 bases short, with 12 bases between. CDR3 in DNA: TGCAGCGCTCAAGAGACCCTGAACACTGAAGCTTTCTTT. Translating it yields CSAQETLNTEAFF.

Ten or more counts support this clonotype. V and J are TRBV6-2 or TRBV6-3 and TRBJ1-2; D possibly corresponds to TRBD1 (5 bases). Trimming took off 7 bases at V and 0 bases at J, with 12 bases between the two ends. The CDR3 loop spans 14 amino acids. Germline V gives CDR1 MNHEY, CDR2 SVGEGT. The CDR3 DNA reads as TGTGCCAGCACCCCCGGGGGGACTAACTATGGCTACACCTTC. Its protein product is CASTPGGTNYGYTF.

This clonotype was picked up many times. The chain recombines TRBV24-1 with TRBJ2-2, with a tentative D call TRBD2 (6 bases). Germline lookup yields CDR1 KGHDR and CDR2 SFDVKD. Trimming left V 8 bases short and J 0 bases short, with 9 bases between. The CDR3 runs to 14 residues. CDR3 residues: CATKEGANTGELFF. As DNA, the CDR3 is TGTGCCACCAAGGAGGGAGCGAACACCGGGGAGCTGTTTTTT.

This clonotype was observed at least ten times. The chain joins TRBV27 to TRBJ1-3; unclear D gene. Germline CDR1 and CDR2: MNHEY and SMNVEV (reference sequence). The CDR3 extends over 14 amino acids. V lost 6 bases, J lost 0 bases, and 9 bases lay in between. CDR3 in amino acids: CASREGISGNTIYF. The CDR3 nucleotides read TGTGCCAGCAGGGAAGGGATCTCTGGAAACACCATATATTTT.

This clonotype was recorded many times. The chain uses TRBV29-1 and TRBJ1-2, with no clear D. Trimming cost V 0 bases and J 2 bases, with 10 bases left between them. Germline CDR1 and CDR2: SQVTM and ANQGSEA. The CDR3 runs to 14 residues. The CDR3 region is CSVEEELGNYGYTF. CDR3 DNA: TGCAGCGTTGAAGAAGAGTTGGGCAACTATGGCTACACCTTC.

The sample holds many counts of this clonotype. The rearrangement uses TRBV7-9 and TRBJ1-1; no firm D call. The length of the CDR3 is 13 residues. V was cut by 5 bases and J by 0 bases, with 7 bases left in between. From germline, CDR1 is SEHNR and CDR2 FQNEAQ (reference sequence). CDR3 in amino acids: CASSRTVNTEAFF. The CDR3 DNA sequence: TGTGCCAGCAGCCGTACGGTGAACACTGAAGCTTTCTTT.

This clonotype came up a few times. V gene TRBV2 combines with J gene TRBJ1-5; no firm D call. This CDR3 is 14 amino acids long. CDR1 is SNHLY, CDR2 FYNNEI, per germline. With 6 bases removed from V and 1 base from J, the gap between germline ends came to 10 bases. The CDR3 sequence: CASRSGGSNQPQHF. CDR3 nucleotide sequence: TGTGCCAGCAGGTCAGGTGGAAGCAATCAGCCCCAGCATTTT.

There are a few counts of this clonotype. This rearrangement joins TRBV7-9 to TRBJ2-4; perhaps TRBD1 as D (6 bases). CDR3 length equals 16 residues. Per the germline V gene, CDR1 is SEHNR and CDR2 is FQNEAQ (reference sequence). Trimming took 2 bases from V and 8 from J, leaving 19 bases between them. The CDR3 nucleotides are TGTGCCAGCAGCTTACCGACAGGAGCCCCGATGGACATTCAGTACTTC. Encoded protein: CASSLPTGAPMDIQYF. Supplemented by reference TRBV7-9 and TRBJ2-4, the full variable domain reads DTGVSQNPRHKITKRGQNVTFRCDPISEHNRLYWYRQTLGQGPEFLTYFQNEAQLEKSRLLSDRFSAERPKGSFSTLEIQRTEQGDSAMYLCASSLPTGAPMDIQYFGAGTRLSVL.

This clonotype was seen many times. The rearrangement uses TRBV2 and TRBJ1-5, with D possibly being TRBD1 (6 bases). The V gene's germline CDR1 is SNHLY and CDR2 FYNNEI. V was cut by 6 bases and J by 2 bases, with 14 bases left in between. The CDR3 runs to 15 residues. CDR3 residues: CASRTPGGGNQPQHF. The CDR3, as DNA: TGTGCCAGCAGGACCCCGGGGGGCGGCAATCAGCCCCAGCATTTT. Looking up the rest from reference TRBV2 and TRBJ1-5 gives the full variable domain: EPEVTQTPSHQVTQMGQEVILRCVPISNHLYFYWYRQILGQKVEFLVSFYNNEISEKSEIFDDQFSVERPDGSNFTLKIRSTKLEDSAMYFCASRTPGGGNQPQHFGDGTRLSIL.

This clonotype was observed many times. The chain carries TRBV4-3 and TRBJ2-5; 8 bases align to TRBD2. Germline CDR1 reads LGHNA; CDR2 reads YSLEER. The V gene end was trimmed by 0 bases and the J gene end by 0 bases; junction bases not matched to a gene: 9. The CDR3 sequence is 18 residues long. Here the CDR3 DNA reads TGCGCCAGCAGCCAAGATCGACTACAGCGGGGGTACCAAGAGACCCAGTACTTC. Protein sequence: CASSQDRLQRGYQETQYF.

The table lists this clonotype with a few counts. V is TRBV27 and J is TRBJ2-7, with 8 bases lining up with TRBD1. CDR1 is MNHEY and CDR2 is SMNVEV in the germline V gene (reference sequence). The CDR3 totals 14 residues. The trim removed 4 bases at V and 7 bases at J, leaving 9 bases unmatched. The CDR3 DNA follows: TGTGCCAGCAGTTGGGCCAGGGGGCGTTATGAGCAGTACTTC. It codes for CASSWARGRYEQYF.

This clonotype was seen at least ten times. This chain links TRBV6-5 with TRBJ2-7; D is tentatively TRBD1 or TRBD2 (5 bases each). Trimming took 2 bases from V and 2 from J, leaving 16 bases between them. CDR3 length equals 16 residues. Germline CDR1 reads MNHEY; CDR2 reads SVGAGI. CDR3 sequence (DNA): TGTGCCAGCAGTTACGGACCCCAGGGAGATCCCTACGAGCAGTACTTC. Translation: CASSYGPQGDPYEQYF.

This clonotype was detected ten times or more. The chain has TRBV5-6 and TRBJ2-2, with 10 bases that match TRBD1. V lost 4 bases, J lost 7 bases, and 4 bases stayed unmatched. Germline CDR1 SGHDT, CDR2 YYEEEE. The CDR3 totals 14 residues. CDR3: CASSRDRGIGELFF. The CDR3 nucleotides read TGTGCCAGCAGCAGGGACAGGGGAATCGGGGAGCTGTTTTTT.

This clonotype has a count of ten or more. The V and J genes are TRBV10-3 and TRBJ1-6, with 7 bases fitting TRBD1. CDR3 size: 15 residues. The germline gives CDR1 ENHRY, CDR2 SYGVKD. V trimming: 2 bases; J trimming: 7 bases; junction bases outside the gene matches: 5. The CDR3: CAISEVQGFNSPLHF. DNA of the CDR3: TGTGCCATCAGTGAGGTACAGGGGTTCAATTCACCCCTCCACTTT.

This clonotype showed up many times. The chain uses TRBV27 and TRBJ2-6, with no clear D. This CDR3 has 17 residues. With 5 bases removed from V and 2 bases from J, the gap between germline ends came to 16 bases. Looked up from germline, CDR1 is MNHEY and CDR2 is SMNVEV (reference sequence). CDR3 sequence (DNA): TGTGCCAGCAGTCCACTACAGATCCGAACTGGGGCCAACGTCCTGACTTTC. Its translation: CASSPLQIRTGANVLTF.

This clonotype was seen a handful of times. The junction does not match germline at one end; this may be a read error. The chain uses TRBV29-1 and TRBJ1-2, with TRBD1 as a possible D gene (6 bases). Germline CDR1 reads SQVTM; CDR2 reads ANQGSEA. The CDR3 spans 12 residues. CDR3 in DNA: TGCAGCGTAGAAGCCACAGGGTATGGCTACACCTTC. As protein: CSVEATGYGYTF.

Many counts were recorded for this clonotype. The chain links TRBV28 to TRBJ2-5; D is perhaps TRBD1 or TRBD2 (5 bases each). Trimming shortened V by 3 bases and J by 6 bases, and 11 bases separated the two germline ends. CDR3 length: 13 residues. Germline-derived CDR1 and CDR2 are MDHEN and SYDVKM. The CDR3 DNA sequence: TGTGCCAGCAGTTTGAGGGGCCTCAAGACCCAGTACTTC. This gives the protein CASSLRGLKTQYF.

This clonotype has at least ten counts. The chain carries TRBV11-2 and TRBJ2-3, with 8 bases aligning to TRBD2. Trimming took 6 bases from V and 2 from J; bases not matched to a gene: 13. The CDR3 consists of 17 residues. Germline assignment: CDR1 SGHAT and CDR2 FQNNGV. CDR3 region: CASRKLLTSETTDTQYF. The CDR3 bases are TGTGCCAGCAGGAAGCTCCTGACTAGCGAGACCACAGATACGCAGTATTTT.

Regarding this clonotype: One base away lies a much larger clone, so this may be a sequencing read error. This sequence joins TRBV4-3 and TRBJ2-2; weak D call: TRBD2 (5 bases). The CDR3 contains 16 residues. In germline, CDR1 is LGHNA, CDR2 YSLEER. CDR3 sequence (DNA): TGCGCCAGCAGCCAAGACCAGGTTCTGAACACCGGGGAGCTGATTTTT. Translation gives CASSQDQVLNTGELIF.

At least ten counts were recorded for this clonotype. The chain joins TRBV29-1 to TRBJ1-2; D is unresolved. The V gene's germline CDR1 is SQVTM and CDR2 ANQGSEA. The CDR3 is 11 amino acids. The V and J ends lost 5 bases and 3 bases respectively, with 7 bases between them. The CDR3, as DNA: TGCAGCGTTCGGACGGACTATGGCTACACCTTC. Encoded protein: CSVRTDYGYTF.

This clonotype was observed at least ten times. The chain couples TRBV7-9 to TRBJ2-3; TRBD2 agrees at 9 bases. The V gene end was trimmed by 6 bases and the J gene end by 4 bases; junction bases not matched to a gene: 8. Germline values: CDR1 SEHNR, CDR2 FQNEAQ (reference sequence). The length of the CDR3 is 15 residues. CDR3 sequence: CASRFSGSSPDTQYF. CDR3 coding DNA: TGTGCCAGCAGATTTAGCGGGAGTAGTCCAGATACGCAGTATTTT. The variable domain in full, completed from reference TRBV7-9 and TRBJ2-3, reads DTGVSQNPRHKITKRGQNVTFRCDPISEHNRLYWYRQTLGQGPEFLTYFQNEAQLEKSRLLSDRFSAERPKGSFSTLEIQRTEQGDSAMYLCASRFSGSSPDTQYFGPGTRLTVL.

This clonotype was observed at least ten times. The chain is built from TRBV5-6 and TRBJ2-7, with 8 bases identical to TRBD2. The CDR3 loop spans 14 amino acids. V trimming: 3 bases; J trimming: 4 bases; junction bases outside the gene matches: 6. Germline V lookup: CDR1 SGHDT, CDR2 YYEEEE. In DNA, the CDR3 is TGTGCCAGCAGCTCGCTAGCGGGTGTTTACGAGCAGTACTTC. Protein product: CASSSLAGVYEQYF.